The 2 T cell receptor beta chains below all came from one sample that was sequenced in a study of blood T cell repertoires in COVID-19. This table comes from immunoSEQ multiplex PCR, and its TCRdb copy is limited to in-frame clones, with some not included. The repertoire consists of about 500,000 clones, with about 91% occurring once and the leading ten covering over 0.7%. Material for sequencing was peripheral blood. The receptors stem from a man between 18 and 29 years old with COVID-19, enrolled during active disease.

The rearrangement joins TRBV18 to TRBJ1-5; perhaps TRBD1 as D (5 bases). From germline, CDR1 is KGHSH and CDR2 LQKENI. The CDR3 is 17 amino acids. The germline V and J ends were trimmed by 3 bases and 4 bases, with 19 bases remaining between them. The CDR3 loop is CASSPLPNSGGNQPQHF. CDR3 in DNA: TGTGCCAGCTCACCTCTTCCGAATTCGGGGGGGAATCAGCCCCAGCATTTT.

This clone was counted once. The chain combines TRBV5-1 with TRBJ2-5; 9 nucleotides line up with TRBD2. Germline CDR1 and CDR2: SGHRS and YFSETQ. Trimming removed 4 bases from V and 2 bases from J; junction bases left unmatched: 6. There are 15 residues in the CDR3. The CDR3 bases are TGCGCCAGCAGCCTTCTAGCGGGGCGACAAGAGACCCAGTACTTC. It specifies CASSLLAGRQETQYF. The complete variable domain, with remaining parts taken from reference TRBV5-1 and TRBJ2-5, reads KAGVTQTPRYLIKTRGQQVTLSCSPISGHRSVSWYQQTPGQGLQFLFEYFSETQRNKGNFPGRFSGRQFSNSRSEMNVSTLELGDSALYLCASSLLAGRQETQYFGPGTRLLVL.